These 7 T cell receptor beta chains originate from one sample sequenced in a study of cytomegalovirus exposure and HLA in healthy donors. The protocol was immunoSEQ multiplex PCR, while the TCRdb copy is restricted to in-frame clones and leaves out a portion. Of some 110,000 clones in the sample, more than 70% were seen once. Sequenced: PBMCs. Every receptor here comes from a man aged 18-30 years in good health and CMV-seronegative.

V gene TRBV6-1 combines with J gene TRBJ2-2, with 12 bases that match TRBD1. V dropped 6 bases and J dropped 7; count of bases not matched to a gene: 3. CDR1 and CDR2 from the germline V gene are MNHNS and SASEGT. The CDR3 length is 14 residues. CDR3 nucleotide sequence: TGTGCCAGCAGGGGGACAGGGGGCGTCGGGGAGCTGTTTTTT. This encodes CASRGTGGVGELFF.

The V and J genes are TRBV27 and TRBJ2-1, with D hard to call. Germline values: CDR1 MNHEY, CDR2 SMNVEV (reference sequence). V gave up 8 bases and J gave up 7 bases, with 9 bases separating them. The CDR3 is 11 residues long. CDR3 nucleotide sequence: TGTGCCAGCCACACCACAAATGAGCAGTTCTTC. Translation: CASHTTNEQFF.

The J gene is TRBJ1-6, the V gene TRBV30; D remains unclear. CDR3 length: 11 residues. The germline V gene encodes CDR1 GTSNPN and CDR2 SVGIG (reference sequence). Trimming pared 4 bases from V and 8 bases from J, leaving 6 bases between. This CDR3 is CAWTSDSPLHF. In nucleotides, the CDR3 is TGTGCCTGGACATCAGATTCACCCCTCCACTTT.

The CDR3 is CASSPPGTDNQPQHF. As DNA, the CDR3 is TGTGCCAGCTCACCACCGGGGACAGACAATCAGCCCCAGCATTTT. The J gene is TRBJ1-5, the V gene TRBV18, with 7 bases aligning to TRBD1. The V gene end was trimmed by 0 bases and the J gene end by 3 bases; junction bases not matched to a gene: 2. Germline V gives CDR1 KGHSH, CDR2 LQKENI. The CDR3 length is 15 residues.

This clone came up a few times. The rearrangement uses TRBV5-1 and TRBJ1-2; TRBD1 agrees at 8 bases. The V gene's germline CDR1 is SGHRS and CDR2 YFSETQ. Germline trimming cut 5 bases from V and 6 bases from J; bases unmatched to any gene: 6. The CDR3 extends over 13 amino acids. The CDR3 DNA is TGCGCCAGCAGGACAGGACAGGGTAATGGCTACACCTTC. It specifies CASRTGQGNGYTF.

This clone occurred once. V and J are TRBV2 and TRBJ2-3; 10 positions match TRBD2. J was trimmed by 6 bases and V by 6 bases; bases with no gene match: 15. The length of the CDR3 is 17 residues. From germline, CDR1 is SNHLY and CDR2 FYNNEI. CDR3 sequence: CASSLIAGGILGDTQYF. CDR3 nucleotides: TGTGCCAGCAGCCTGATAGCGGGGGGCATTTTAGGGGATACGCAGTATTTT.

This rearrangement joins TRBV27 to TRBJ2-1, with TRBD2 identical over 12 bases. CDR3 length: 15 amino acids. V gave up 6 bases and J gave up 7 bases; unmatched junction bases: 7. Germline CDR1 reads MNHEY; CDR2 reads SMNVEV (reference sequence). CDR3 loop: CASRLGLAGRNEQFF. CDR3 sequence (DNA): TGTGCCAGCAGGTTAGGACTAGCGGGAAGGAATGAGCAGTTCTTC.